One sample yielded the 12 T cell receptor beta chains listed below, sequenced in a study of blood T cells in healthy people across ages. The authors ran a second PCR of about 6 to 11 cycles using a sample-barcoded 5' primer and a J-beta primer mix. TCRdb re-analysed the 5' RACE reads in MiXCR, keeping a single row per CDR3 protein. The sample carries approximately 730,000 distinct CDR3 sequences, more than 40% recorded once. Specimen: blood. The receptors derive from an older woman in good health.

The chain recombines TRBV5-1 with TRBJ2-5; 9 bases line up with TRBD2. CDR1 and CDR2 (germline): SGHRS, YFSETQ. The CDR3 is made up of 16 amino acids. Losses at the gene ends were 1 base for V and 2 bases for J; bases not matched to a gene: 6. The CDR3 coding sequence is TGCGCCAGCAGCTTGAATGGCGGGAGGGGTCAAGAGACCCAGTACTTC. Translated: CASSLNGGRGQETQYF.

The chain couples TRBV3-1 to TRBJ2-3, with 9 bases aligning to TRBD2. Trimming cost V 4 bases and J 2 bases; bases outside gene matches: 7. The CDR3 spans 16 residues. Germline values: CDR1 LGHDT, CDR2 YNNKEL (reference sequence). CDR3: CASSPLTSGFTDTQYF. Written as DNA, the CDR3 is TGTGCCAGCAGCCCCCTGACTAGCGGTTTCACAGATACGCAGTATTTT.

V usage is TRBV10-3 and J usage is TRBJ1-6; D not resolved. The CDR3 sequence is 15 residues long. Germline-derived CDR1 and CDR2 are ENHRY and SYGVKD. V gave up 3 bases and J gave up 0 bases, with 6 bases separating them. CDR3 in DNA: TGTGCCATCAGTGATCAGAGCTCCTATAATTCACCCCTCCACTTT. Amino acids: CAISDQSSYNSPLHF.

The chain recombines TRBV7-8 with TRBJ1-2, with 7 bases that match TRBD1. Germline V lookup: CDR1 SGHVS, CDR2 FQNEAQ. CDR3 size: 19 residues. The trim removed 4 bases at V and 2 bases at J, leaving 19 bases unmatched. Here the CDR3 reads CASSYPRDSGTERNYGYTF. Written as DNA, the CDR3 is TGTGCCAGCAGCTATCCCCGGGACAGCGGAACCGAACGAAACTATGGCTACACCTTC. The complete variable domain, with remaining parts taken from reference TRBV7-8 and TRBJ1-2, reads GAGVSQSPRYKVAKRGQDVALRCDPISGHVSLFWYQQALGQGPEFLTYFQNEAQLDKSGLPSDRFFAERPEGSVSTLKIQRTQQEDSAVYLCASSYPRDSGTERNYGYTFGSGTRLTVV.

This clonotype has a count of ten or more. This rearrangement joins TRBV7-2 to TRBJ2-7; 10 nucleotides align to TRBD1. The CDR3 totals 16 residues. Germline loops: CDR1 SGHTA, CDR2 FQGNSA. J was trimmed by 6 bases and V by 1 base; bases with no gene match: 9. The CDR3 here is CASSLEGTGALSEQYF. As DNA, the CDR3 is TGTGCCAGCAGCTTAGAGGGGACAGGGGCCCTTTCCGAGCAGTACTTC.

In its sample, this clonotype was seen a few times. This chain joins TRBV6-5 and TRBJ2-7; D might be TRBD1 (5 bases). Germline V gene sequence: CDR1 MNHEY, CDR2 SVGAGI. V lost 5 bases, J lost 5 bases, and 10 bases lay in between. The CDR3 is 12 residues long. CDR3 protein: CASSPRADEQYF. For the CDR3, the DNA is TGTGCCAGCAGTCCCAGGGCAGACGAGCAGTACTTC.

The gene calls are TRBV7-7 and TRBJ1-2; D remains unclear. Trimming took 5 bases from V and 0 from J, leaving 25 bases between them. This CDR3 comprises 19 residues. Germline V gene data show CDR1 as SSHAT and CDR2 as FNYEAQ (reference sequence). The CDR3, as DNA: TGTGCCAGCAGCCCATTAAGAACCCGTTCCCTCCCCTCTAACTATGGCTACACCTTC. Protein sequence: CASSPLRTRSLPSNYGYTF. Filled out from reference TRBV7-7 and TRBJ1-2, the complete variable domain reads GAGVSQSPRYKVTKRGQDVTLRCDPISSHATLYWYQQALGQGPEFLTYFNYEAQPDKSGLPSDRFSAERPEGSISTLTIQRTEQRDSAMYRCASSPLRTRSLPSNYGYTFGSGTRLTVV.

This clonotype turned up a few times. This sequence joins TRBV12-3 or TRBV12-4 and TRBJ2-5, with no clear D. The CDR3 is 13 amino acids. The V end lost 3 bases, the J end lost 1 base, and 6 bases lay between the germline ends. The CDR3 sequence: CASSFSTQETQYF. For the CDR3, the DNA is TGTGCCAGCAGTTTTTCGACCCAAGAGACCCAGTACTTC.

The chain employs TRBV5-1 and TRBJ2-2; a possible D gene is TRBD2 (6 bases). V shed 5 bases and J shed 8 bases, with 13 bases lying between them. The CDR3 length is 13 residues. Germline CDR1 is SGHRS and CDR2 is YFSETQ. CDR3 amino acids: CASRPGTSGELFF. The CDR3, as DNA: TGCGCCAGCAGACCCGGGACTTCTGGGGAGCTGTTTTTT.

This clonotype occurred once. This sequence joins TRBV18 and TRBJ1-1, with TRBD1 identical over 10 bases. Trimming removed 3 bases from V and 11 bases from J; junction bases left unmatched: 6. Per the germline V gene, CDR1 is KGHSH and CDR2 is LQKENI. This CDR3 has 13 amino acids. The CDR3 bases are TGTGCCAGCTCACCCCGGACAGGGGGTCTGGCTTTCTTT. Protein: CASSPRTGGLAFF.

This clonotype was seen a few times. The chain links TRBV28 to TRBJ2-5; perhaps TRBD2 as D (5 bases). The V gene's germline CDR1 is MDHEN and CDR2 SYDVKM. V was pared by 6 bases and J by 3 bases, with 17 bases between. This CDR3 has 15 amino acids. The CDR3 nucleotides read TGTGCCAGCAGCACGCCCGACCGACTAAAAGAGACCCAGTACTTC. Its translation is CASSTPDRLKETQYF. Drawing the rest from reference TRBV28 and TRBJ2-5, the complete variable domain is DVKVTQSSRYLVKRTGEKVFLECVQDMDHENMFWYRQDPGLGLRLIYFSYDVKMKEKGDIPEGYSVSREKKERFSLILESASTNQTSMYLCASSTPDRLKETQYFGPGTRLLVL.

Of note for this clonotype: The junction and the germline gene differ at one end; a read error may be behind it. The J gene is TRBJ1-2, the V gene TRBV30; 7 bases fit TRBD1. Germline assignment: CDR1 GTSNPN and CDR2 SVGIG (reference sequence). CDR3 length: 13 residues. The CDR3 is CAWRRGLDYDYTF. In DNA form, the CDR3 reads TGTGCCTGGAGAAGGGGGCTCGACTATGACTACACCTTC.